This T cell receptor beta chain came from a study of T-cell memory formation after mild COVID-19. From the 5' RACE reads, TCRdb called clonotypes with MiXCR, one entry per CDR3 protein. This table has 550,000 to 700,000 distinct CDR3 sequences, more than 15% appearing once. This clonotype was seen a handful of times. CDR1 is SGHAT and CDR2 is FQNNGV in the germline V gene. Trimming removed 2 bases from V and 5 bases from J; junction bases left unmatched: 5. The CDR3 loop spans 14 amino acids. This TCR derives from an adult woman who had mild COVID-19 (a few samples of this study predate the infection). Cell type and time point are not known. Sequenced input: PBMCs or a T cell subset sorted from them (not recorded which). The chain uses TRBV11-2 and TRBJ1-1, with 7 bases identical to TRBD1. CDR3 region: CASSLSGGETEAFF. CDR3 nucleotide sequence: TGTGCCAGCAGCTTATCAGGGGGAGAAACTGAAGCTTTCTTT. Full variable domain (outside the CDR3, taken from reference TRBV11-2 and TRBJ1-1): EAGVAQSPRYKIIEKRQSVAFWCNPISGHATLYWYQQILGQGPKLLIQFQNNGVVDDSQLPKDRFSAERLKGVDSTLKIQPAKLEDSAVYLCASSLSGGETEAFFGQGTRLTVV.